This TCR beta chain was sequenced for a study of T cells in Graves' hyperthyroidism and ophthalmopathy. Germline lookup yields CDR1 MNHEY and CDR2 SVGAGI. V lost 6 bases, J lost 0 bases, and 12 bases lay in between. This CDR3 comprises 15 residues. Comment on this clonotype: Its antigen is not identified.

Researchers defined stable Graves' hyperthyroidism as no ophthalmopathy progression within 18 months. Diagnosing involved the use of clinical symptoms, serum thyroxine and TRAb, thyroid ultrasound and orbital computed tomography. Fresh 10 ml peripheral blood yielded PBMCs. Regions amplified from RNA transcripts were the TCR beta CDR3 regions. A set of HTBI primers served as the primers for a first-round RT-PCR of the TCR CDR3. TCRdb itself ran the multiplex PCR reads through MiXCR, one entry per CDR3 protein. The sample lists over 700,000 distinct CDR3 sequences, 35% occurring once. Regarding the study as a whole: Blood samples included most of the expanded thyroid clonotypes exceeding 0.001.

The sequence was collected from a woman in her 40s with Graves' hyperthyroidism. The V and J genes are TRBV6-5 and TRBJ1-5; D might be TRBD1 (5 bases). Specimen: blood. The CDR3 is CASRPDRASNQPQHF. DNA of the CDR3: TGTGCCAGCAGACCCGACAGAGCTAGCAATCAGCCCCAGCATTTT.